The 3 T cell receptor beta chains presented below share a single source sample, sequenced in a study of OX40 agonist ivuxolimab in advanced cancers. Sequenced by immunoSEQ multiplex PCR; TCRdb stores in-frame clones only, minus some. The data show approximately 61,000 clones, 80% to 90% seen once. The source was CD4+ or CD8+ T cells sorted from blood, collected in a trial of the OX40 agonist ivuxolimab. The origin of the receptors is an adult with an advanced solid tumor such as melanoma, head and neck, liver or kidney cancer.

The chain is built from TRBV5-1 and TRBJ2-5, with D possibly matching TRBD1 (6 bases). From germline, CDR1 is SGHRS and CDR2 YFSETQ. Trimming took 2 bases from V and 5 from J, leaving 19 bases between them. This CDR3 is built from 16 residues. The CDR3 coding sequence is TGCGCCAGCAGCTTAATCCCGGCAGGCCAGGGGGAGACCCAGTACTTC. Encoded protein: CASSLIPAGQGETQYF. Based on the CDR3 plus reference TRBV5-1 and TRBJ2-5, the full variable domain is KAGVTQTPRYLIKTRGQQVTLSCSPISGHRSVSWYQQTPGQGLQFLFEYFSETQRNKGNFPGRFSGRQFSNSRSEMNVSTLELGDSALYLCASSLIPAGQGETQYFGPGTRLLVL.

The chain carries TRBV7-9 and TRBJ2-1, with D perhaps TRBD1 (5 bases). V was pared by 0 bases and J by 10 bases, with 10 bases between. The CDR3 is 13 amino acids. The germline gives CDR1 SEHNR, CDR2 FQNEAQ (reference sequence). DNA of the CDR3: TGTGCCAGCAGCTTAGCCTTGGGGCGGGAGCAGTTCTTC. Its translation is CASSLALGREQFF.

CDR3 bases: TGTGCCAGCGCTCCAAGGGGCGGTGGAAACACCATATATTTT. Residues: CASAPRGGGNTIYF. The chain is built from TRBV5-8 and TRBJ1-3, with D tentatively TRBD1 (5 bases). Between the trimmed V and J ends, which lost 7 bases and 3 bases, there was a span of 14 bases. Germline V gene data show CDR1 as SGHTS and CDR2 as YDEGEE. The CDR3 sequence is 14 residues long.